A single sample gave rise to the 9 T cell receptor beta chains below, sequenced in a study of shared clonotypes between healthy human individuals. This table comes from immunoSEQ multiplex PCR, and its TCRdb copy is limited to in-frame clones, with some not included. The sample consists of 400,000 to 600,000 clones, around 75% of them appearing once. The sequenced material came from PBMCs. All receptors come from a woman aged 40 to 50 in good health. Some clones in this sample may be carry-over from other donors' samples.

The chain uses TRBV4-1 and TRBJ2-7; unclear D gene. The CDR3 consists of 13 residues. With 3 bases removed from V and 3 bases from J, the gap between germline ends came to 9 bases. Germline values: CDR1 MGHRA, CDR2 YSYEKL. CDR3 sequence reads: CASSQGTDYEQYF. The DNA of the CDR3 is TGCGCCAGCAGCCAGGGAACAGACTACGAGCAGTACTTC.

This clone has more than one count but fewer than ten. This chain links TRBV19 with TRBJ2-2, with 7 bases matching TRBD2. CDR1 and CDR2 from the germline V gene are LNHDA and SQIVND (reference sequence). The CDR3 runs 15 residues. Trimming at V came to 1 base and at J to 4 bases, leaving 3 bases not matched to a gene. CDR3 nucleotide sequence: TGTGCCAGTAGTATAGTGACGGGGGGCACCGGGGAGCTGTTTTTT. Translation gives CASSIVTGGTGELFF.

The chain has TRBV6-1 and TRBJ2-5; TRBD1 matches 9 bases. The CDR3 loop spans 15 amino acids. J gave up 5 bases and V 6 bases, and 10 bases lay outside the gene matches. CDR1 is MNHNS, CDR2 SASEGT, per germline. CDR3 sequence (DNA): TGTGCCAGCAGCATAACAGGGGGCGCAGGGGAGACCCAGTACTTC. The encoded protein is CASSITGGAGETQYF.

The chain couples TRBV9 to TRBJ1-3, with D perhaps matching TRBD1 (5 bases). V was shortened by 4 bases and J by 4 bases, with 18 bases between the two germline ends. CDR3 size: 16 residues. CDR1 and CDR2 from the germline V gene are SGDLS and YYNGEE. CDR3 in DNA: TGTGCCAGCAGCCCGCTAGGCCTGGGGCTCGGAAACACCATATATTTT. This encodes CASSPLGLGLGNTIYF.

The rearrangement joins TRBV6-1 to TRBJ2-1; D is unresolved. Germline V CDR1 and CDR2: MNHNS, SASEGT. The germline V and J ends were trimmed by 2 bases and 14 bases, with 10 bases remaining between them. The CDR3 loop spans 11 amino acids. Here the CDR3 DNA reads TGTGCCAGCAGTGAACCGAGTGTAGAGTTCTTC. Protein sequence: CASSEPSVEFF.

The chain couples TRBV5-4 to TRBJ2-5; the match to TRBD2 covers 15 bases. Germline V lookup: CDR1 SGHNT, CDR2 YYREEE (reference sequence). The CDR3 is 17 amino acids. V shed 4 bases, J shed 5 bases, and the junction held 9 bases outside the gene matches. CDR3 sequence reads: CASSTRTSGRAVETQYF. CDR3 bases: TGTGCCAGCAGCACAAGGACTAGCGGGAGGGCGGTGGAGACCCAGTACTTC.

V and J are TRBV29-1 and TRBJ2-5; 10 nucleotides line up with TRBD2. Gene TRBJ2-7 matches the end of the DNA better, so the J call may be wrong. Germline V lookup: CDR1 SQVTM, CDR2 ANQGSEA. The CDR3 has 12 residues. The CDR3 loop reads CSVSSGSSEQYF. In DNA, the CDR3 is TGCAGCGTCTCTAGCGGGAGCAGCGAGCAGTACTTC.

This clone was detected only a few times. The junction departs from germline at one end; a sequencing error may be responsible. The chain uses TRBV7-7 and TRBJ2-5; a possible D gene is TRBD1 (5 bases). CDR1 and CDR2 from the germline V gene are SSHAT and FNYEAQ (reference sequence). This CDR3 has 14 amino acids. CDR3 DNA: TGTGCTAGCAGCCAGTCAGGGCCGCAAGAGACCCAGTACTTC. Its translation is CASSQSGPQETQYF. Complete variable domain (other parts from reference TRBV7-7 and TRBJ2-5): GAGVSQSPRYKVTKRGQDVTLRCDPISSHATLYWYQQALGQGPEFLTYFNYEAQPDKSGLPSDRFSAERPEGSISTLTIQRTEQRDSAMYRCASSQSGPQETQYFGPGTRLLVL.

The chain uses TRBV5-6 and TRBJ2-3; 12 bases line up with TRBD2. Germline loops: CDR1 SGHDT, CDR2 YYEEEE. Trimming cost V 0 bases and J 6 bases; bases outside gene matches: 8. The CDR3 length is 17 residues. The CDR3 DNA reads as TGTGCCAGCAGCTTGGTGTTTACTAGCGGGAGGTTGGATACGCAGTATTTT. The encoded protein is CASSLVFTSGRLDTQYF.